Listed below are T cell receptor beta chains from one sample, sequenced in a study of CD8 T cells in Susac syndrome. Each CDR3 protein gets one entry after TCRdb re-called the immunoSEQ multiplex PCR reads with MiXCR. The sample consists of 95,000 to 150,000 distinct CDR3 sequences, roughly 94% of them appearing once. The specimen was CD8+ T cells from PBMCs. The receptors were gathered from a human donor with Susac syndrome. Each CDR3 is given with its conserved first and last residue. A D gene is named only where the DNA matches it firmly.

v_gene	d_gene	len	j_gene	CDR3nt	CDR3aa
TRBV9	TRBD1	16	TRBJ1-1	TGTGCCAGCAGCCCCGGTTCGCAGGGGGCAAACACTGAAGCTTTCTTT	CASSPGSQGANTEAFF
TRBV14	TRBD1	15	TRBJ1-2	TGTGCCAGCAGCCAAGACGGGGGACAGTTCTATGGCTACACCTTC	CASSQDGGQFYGYTF
TRBV20-1	TRBD2	17	TRBJ2-5	TGCAGTGCTAGAGTGTACTGGTCGTCGAGGGAGGGAGAGACCCAGTACTTC	CSARVYWSSREGETQYF
TRBV12-5	TRBD1	16	TRBJ1-2	TGTGCTAGTGGTTTGGTAGGGACAGGGACCGACTATGGCTACACCTTC	CASGLVGTGTDYGYTF
TRBV30	.	15	TRBJ2-2	TGTGCCTGGAACCGGGGGCCCGAGAGTACCGGGGAGCTGTTTTTT	CAWNRGPESTGELFF
TRBV29-1	TRBD1	13	TRBJ2-1	TGCAGCGTTGGCGGCAGGGGGTACAATGAGCAGTTCTTC	CSVGGRGYNEQFF
TRBV29-1	.	11	TRBJ2-3	TGCAGCGTTGATGACACAGATACGCAGTATTTT	CSVDDTDTQYF
TRBV9	.	15	TRBJ1-1	TGTGCCAGCAGCGTAGGAGGGGGGGTAGTCACTGAAGCTTTCTTT	CASSVGGGVVTEAFF
TRBV7-8	TRBD2	16	TRBJ2-5	TGTGCCAGCAGCTTAGAAATGCTAGCGGGGCAAGAGACCCAGTACTTC	CASSLEMLAGQETQYF
TRBV27	.	13	TRBJ2-7	TGTGCCAGCTCTAACACAGGGCAATACGAGCAGTACTTC	CASSNTGQYEQYF
TRBV9	TRBD1	14	TRBJ1-2	TGTGCCAGCAGCGGACAGGGGGCTAACTATGGCTACACCTTC	CASSGQGANYGYTF